The 18 T cell receptor beta chains below come from one sample, sequenced in a study of patients and donors after allogeneic stem cell transplantation. TCRdb passed the RT-PCR reads through MiXCR, listing each CDR3 protein once. The sample has approximately 29,000 distinct CDR3 sequences, roughly a third seen once; the top ten hold 76%. The material sequenced was blood, either unsorted or a sorted T cell fraction (not recorded which). The receptors were gathered from a human donor who was either an allogeneic HSCT recipient or a stem cell or donor lymphocyte infusion donor (not recorded which). It is not recorded whose cells these are; they may come from a transplant donor.

The chain combines TRBV29-1 with TRBJ2-5; unclear D gene. Trimming stripped 7 bases from V and 5 bases from J, with 17 bases between. The V gene's germline CDR1 is SQVTM and CDR2 ANQGSEA. The CDR3 runs 13 residues. The DNA for the CDR3 is TGCAGCGACTCTTTCGTAAACGTTGAGACCCAGTACTTC. This translates into CSDSFVNVETQYF. The full variable domain, in which reference TRBV29-1 and TRBJ2-5 provide the parts outside the CDR3, is SAVISQKPSRDICQRGTSLTIQCQVDSQVTMMFWYRQQPGQSLTLIATANQGSEATYESGFVIDKFPISRPNLTFSTLTVSNMSPEDSSIYLCSDSFVNVETQYFGPGTRLLVL.

This clonotype has just a few counts. The chain couples TRBV6-4 to TRBJ2-3; either TRBD1 or TRBD2 may supply D (5 bases each). The V end was cut by 2 bases, the J end by 2 bases, with 11 bases between. The CDR3 totals 15 residues. In germline, CDR1 is MRHNA, CDR2 SNTAGT. CDR3 sequence reads: CASSDGDRDTDTQYF. The CDR3 nucleotides read TGTGCCAGCAGTGACGGGGACCGCGACACAGATACGCAGTATTTT.

Concerning this clonotype: A read error may explain this, as a much larger clone is one base away. This chain connects TRBV7-9 to TRBJ1-5; D is uncertain. The CDR3 contains 12 residues. With 1 base removed from V and 6 bases from J, the gap between germline ends came to 4 bases. Germline CDR1 SEHNR, CDR2 FQNEAQ (reference sequence). In DNA, the CDR3 is TGTGCCAGCAGCTTAGAAGCTCAGCCCCAGCATTTT. It specifies CASSLEAQPQHF. The full variable domain, with the rest looked up from reference TRBV7-9 and TRBJ1-5, is DTGVSQNPRHKITKRGQNVTFRCDPISEHNRLYWYRQTLGQGPEFLTYFQNEAQLEKSRLLSDRFSAERPKGSFSTLEIQRTEQGDSAMYLCASSLEAQPQHFGDGTRLSIL.

The gene calls are TRBV7-9 and TRBJ1-1; D might be TRBD1 (5 bases). Trimming pared 5 bases from V and 4 bases from J, leaving 14 bases between. This CDR3 is built from 14 residues. CDR1 SEHNR and CDR2 FQNEAQ come from the germline V gene (reference sequence). The CDR3 region is CASSQGGGGTEAFF. The CDR3 region has the DNA TGTGCCAGCAGCCAGGGAGGTGGGGGCACTGAAGCTTTCTTT.

This clonotype was counted a few times. This chain connects TRBV7-2 to TRBJ1-4, with D maybe TRBD1 (5 bases). CDR3 length: 16 amino acids. With 3 bases removed from V and 6 bases from J, the gap between germline ends came to 17 bases. The germline gives CDR1 SGHTA, CDR2 FQGNSA. CDR3 nucleotide sequence: TGTGCCAGCAGCTTCCCCCCCGGGACCCATTATGAAAAACTGTTTTTT. This translates into CASSFPPGTHYEKLFF.

The V gene is TRBV20-1, the J gene TRBJ1-5; D may be TRBD1 (5 bases). The CDR3 totals 14 residues. Deletions cut 6 bases from V and 6 bases from J, with 18 bases between. Germline V CDR1 and CDR2: DFQATT, SNEGSKA (reference sequence). CDR3 protein: CSAIGGFRSQPQHF. The CDR3 DNA follows: TGCAGTGCAATCGGGGGGTTTCGGAGTCAGCCCCAGCATTTT.

This clonotype has more than one count but fewer than ten. The chain combines TRBV7-2 with TRBJ1-2; 9 positions match TRBD1. J gave up 5 bases and V 4 bases, and 2 bases lay outside the gene matches. The CDR3 is 13 residues long. Germline V gene data show CDR1 as SGHTA and CDR2 as FQGNSA. The CDR3 DNA sequence: TGTGCCAGCAGCTCGGACAGGGGATATGGCTACACCTTC. Its translation: CASSSDRGYGYTF.

The table lists this clonotype with many counts. The chain joins TRBV24-1 to TRBJ2-4, with a possible D match to TRBD1 (6 bases). Germline lookup yields CDR1 KGHDR and CDR2 SFDVKD. The CDR3 spans 12 residues. V was clipped by 9 bases and J by 8 bases, with 13 bases between them. CDR3 protein: CATQDSLDIQYF. CDR3 bases: TGTGCCACCCAGGACAGTTTAGACATTCAGTACTTC.

By share, this clonotype counts as medium-sized. The chain recombines TRBV24-1 with TRBJ1-1, with D tentatively TRBD1 (5 bases). Germline values: CDR1 KGHDR, CDR2 SFDVKD. Trimming took off 2 bases at V and 9 bases at J, with 12 bases between the two ends. This CDR3 is 13 amino acids long. The CDR3 bases are TGTGCCACCAGTGATTGGTCCGGGACTCAAGCTTTCTTT. Its translation: CATSDWSGTQAFF.

V is TRBV6-5 and J is TRBJ2-2; perhaps TRBD1 as D (7 bases). The CDR3 is made up of 14 amino acids. Germline V lookup: CDR1 MNHEY, CDR2 SVGAGI. The germline V and J ends were trimmed by 6 bases and 2 bases, with 10 bases remaining between them. As DNA, the CDR3 is TGTGCCAGCAGGACAGGGACTAACACCGGGGAGCTGTTTTTT. Protein: CASRTGTNTGELFF.

The chain couples TRBV7-6 to TRBJ2-2; D not certain. Trimming pared 4 bases from V and 4 bases from J, leaving 10 bases between. This CDR3 comprises 14 residues. Germline-derived CDR1 and CDR2 are SGHVS and FNYEAQ. The CDR3 protein is CASSYSNPTGELFF. The CDR3 DNA follows: TGTGCCAGCAGCTATTCTAACCCCACCGGGGAGCTGTTTTTT. Drawing the rest from reference TRBV7-6 and TRBJ2-2, the complete variable domain is GAGVSQSPRYKVTKRGQDVALRCDPISGHVSLYWYRQALGQGPEFLTYFNYEAQQDKSGLPNDRFSAERPEGSISTLTIQRTEQRDSAMYRCASSYSNPTGELFFGEGSRLTVL.

This clonotype was counted at least ten times. The chain has TRBV29-1 and TRBJ1-1, with 7 positions matching TRBD1. The V gene end was trimmed by 6 bases and the J gene end by 6 bases; junction bases not matched to a gene: 4. CDR3 length: 11 amino acids. The germline gives CDR1 SQVTM, CDR2 ANQGSEA. In nucleotides, the CDR3 is TGCAGCGTCGACAGGGTCCCTGAAGCTTTCTTT. Protein: CSVDRVPEAFF. The whole variable domain, filled in from reference TRBV29-1 and TRBJ1-1, reads SAVISQKPSRDICQRGTSLTIQCQVDSQVTMMFWYRQQPGQSLTLIATANQGSEATYESGFVIDKFPISRPNLTFSTLTVSNMSPEDSSIYLCSVDRVPEAFFGQGTRLTVV.

The chain recombines TRBV4-3 with TRBJ2-5; D ambiguous. CDR3 length: 13 amino acids. The V and J ends lost 3 bases and 4 bases respectively, with 9 bases between them. Germline V gives CDR1 LGHNA, CDR2 YSLEER. CDR3 residues: CASSQELRETQYF. The CDR3 nucleotides read TGCGCCAGCAGCCAGGAGTTGAGAGAGACCCAGTACTTC.

Only a few counts were recorded for this clonotype. This chain connects TRBV12-3 or TRBV12-4 to TRBJ1-5; D is unresolved. This CDR3 spans 15 amino acids. With 2 bases removed from V and 5 bases from J, the gap between germline ends came to 13 bases. CDR3 nucleotide sequence: TGTGCCAGCAGTTTAATAAAGGGTGGTGATCAGCCCCAGCATTTT. This sequence encodes CASSLIKGGDQPQHF.

This chain links TRBV10-3 with TRBJ2-7, with TRBD1 matching over 7 bases. Trimming removed 6 bases from V and 4 bases from J; junction bases left unmatched: 6. From germline, CDR1 is ENHRY and CDR2 SYGVKD. This CDR3 contains 13 residues. CDR3 DNA: TGTGCCATCAGCCGGGACAGCCTTTACGAGCAGTACTTC. Translating it yields CAISRDSLYEQYF.

The count of this clonotype is one. This chain links TRBV29-1 with TRBJ1-1, with D unresolved. V was shortened by 6 bases and J by 4 bases, with 6 bases between the two germline ends. Germline CDR1 is SQVTM and CDR2 is ANQGSEA. The CDR3 totals 10 residues. CDR3 amino acids: CSVFSTEAFF. The DNA for the CDR3 is TGCAGCGTATTTAGCACTGAAGCTTTCTTT. Complete variable domain (other parts from reference TRBV29-1 and TRBJ1-1): SAVISQKPSRDICQRGTSLTIQCQVDSQVTMMFWYRQQPGQSLTLIATANQGSEATYESGFVIDKFPISRPNLTFSTLTVSNMSPEDSSIYLCSVFSTEAFFGQGTRLTVV.

The chain joins TRBV5-6 to TRBJ1-1; no clear D. In germline, CDR1 is SGHDT, CDR2 YYEEEE. The CDR3 runs 11 residues. Trimming stripped 4 bases from V and 7 bases from J, with 8 bases between. The CDR3 reads CASSVDREAFF. The CDR3 bases are TGTGCCAGCAGCGTCGACCGTGAAGCTTTCTTT.

This clonotype was detected only once. The rearrangement uses TRBV7-2 and TRBJ1-5, with a possible D match to TRBD1 (5 bases). The length of the CDR3 is 15 residues. V lost 0 bases and J lost 3, with 9 bases in between. In germline, CDR1 is SGHTA, CDR2 FQGNSA. The CDR3 spells CASSLAGPINQPQHF. In DNA, the CDR3 is TGTGCCAGCAGCTTAGCGGGACCGATCAATCAGCCCCAGCATTTT.